This T cell receptor beta chain was identified in a study of cytomegalovirus exposure and HLA in healthy donors. Germline values: CDR1 SGHVS, CDR2 FNYEAQ. The CDR3 has 13 residues. V gave up 8 bases and J gave up 4 bases; unmatched junction bases: 3. Primers for the PCR totalled 60 Vbeta and 13 Jbeta. The method was immunoSEQ multiplex PCR; TCRdb's version includes in-frame clones alone and lacks a portion of them. Seen here are 150,000 to 200,000 clones, around 78% observed once, and the top ten hold 1.5% to 2%. The specimen sequenced was PBMCs. The chain is built from TRBV7-6 and TRBJ1-5; TRBD1 matches 9 bases. The TCR was taken from a man aged 25 to 40 in good health and CMV-seronegative. CDR3 coding DNA: TGTGCCAGCGGCGGGACAGGGAATCAGCCCCAGCATTTT. It codes for CASGGTGNQPQHF.